This T cell receptor beta chain was documented in a study of blood T cell repertoires in COVID-19. In the study overall: The origin of the acute and convalescent COVID-19 samples was the United States, Italy and Spain. Sources were T cells, B-cell-depleted T cells, or PBMCs; the material itself was cDNA or gDNA.

As handled by the study authors: Reference gene primers were amplified, and this amplification served to estimate nucleated cell counts. Data came from immunoSEQ multiplex PCR; TCRdb stores just in-frame clones and leaves some out. V, J and clone size were drawn from that table, and D and trimming were deduced from the DNA. The sample yields more than 250,000 clones, about nine tenths seen once. Seattle cases were enrolled at active infection and followed longitudinally. V shed 6 bases and J 4 bases; nucleotides not matched to a gene: 5. This CDR3 contains 13 residues. Germline lookup yields CDR1 WNHNN and CDR2 SYGVQD (reference sequence).

This clonotype was obtained from a woman aged 25 to 39 with COVID-19, enrolled during active disease. This chain links TRBV10-1 with TRBJ1-2; 7 nucleotides agree with TRBD1. Sequenced input: peripheral blood. CDR3 sequence (DNA): TGCGCCAGCAGCCCGGACAGGAGCTATGGCTACACCTTC. Translation gives CASSPDRSYGYTF.